A selection of T cell receptor beta chains follows, all from one sample in a study of cytomegalovirus exposure and HLA in healthy donors. The table came from immunoSEQ multiplex PCR; TCRdb's copy has only in-frame clones and leaves some out. The sample has 130,000 to 150,000 clones, 65% to 85% seen once; the top ten hold less than 4%. Sample: PBMCs. The receptors here all came from a male donor in good health and CMV-seronegative. The CDR3 runs from the conserved cysteine through the conserved F or W. Fields, in order: V gene, D gene, J gene, clone size, CDR3 protein, CDR3 DNA. The D gene is left open where the match is weak. Some rows mark clone size as missing; the rest say once, few, many or name a class of expanded clone.

V: TRBV7-8; D: -; J: TRBJ2-7; size: -; CDR3: CASSLAGGAPYEQYF; DNA: TGTGCCAGCAGCCTCGCCGGGGGAGCCCCCTACGAGCAGTACTTC
V: TRBV4-2; D: TRBD2; J: TRBJ2-1; size: -; CDR3: CASRGKSGGSYNEQFF; DNA: TGTGCCAGCAGGGGGAAAAGCGGGGGTTCCTACAATGAGCAGTTCTTC
V: TRBV4-2; D: TRBD1; J: TRBJ1-2; size: once; CDR3: CASRQGNYGYTF; DNA: TGTGCCAGCAGACAGGGGAACTATGGCTACACCTTC
V: TRBV9; D: TRBD2; J: TRBJ2-7; size: -; CDR3: CASSGGAGAHEQYF; DNA: TGTGCCAGCAGCGGGGGTGCGGGAGCCCACGAGCAGTACTTC
V: TRBV19; D: -; J: TRBJ2-7; size: -; CDR3: CASSIGPPEGEQYF; DNA: TGTGCCAGTAGTATAGGACCCCCTGAGGGCGAGCAGTACTTC
V: TRBV7-8; D: TRBD1; J: TRBJ1-5; size: -; CDR3: CASSPSTGGRSNQPQHF; DNA: TGTGCCAGCAGCCCCTCGACAGGGGGCCGGAGCAATCAGCCCCAGCATTTT
V: TRBV7-9; D: -; J: TRBJ2-5; size: -; CDR3: CASSFLVDQETQYF; DNA: TGTGCCAGCAGCTTCCTAGTTGACCAAGAGACCCAGTACTTC
V: TRBV5-8; D: TRBD1; J: TRBJ1-5; size: few; CDR3: CASSFRTGVLSNQPQHF; DNA: TGTGCCAGCAGCTTCAGGACAGGGGTCTTGAGCAATCAGCCCCAGCATTTT
V: TRBV18; D: -; J: TRBJ1-1; size: -; CDR3: CASSSWDIQSRPLMNTEAFF; DNA: TGTGCCAGCTCGAGTTGGGACATCCAGTCACGGCCCCTTATGAACACTGAAGCTTTCTTT
V: TRBV18; D: TRBD1; J: TRBJ1-5; size: -; CDR3: CASSPPGTGDQPQHF; DNA: TGTGCCAGCTCACCACCAGGGACAGGGGATCAGCCCCAGCATTTT
V: TRBV7-3; D: TRBD1; J: TRBJ1-1; size: -; CDR3: CASSYTGGTEAFF; DNA: TGTGCCAGCAGCTATACAGGGGGCACTGAAGCTTTCTTT
V: TRBV6-1; D: -; J: TRBJ2-3; size: -; CDR3: CASTMNRYTDTQYF; DNA: TGTGCCAGCACCATGAATCGGTACACAGATACGCAGTATTTT
V: TRBV27; D: TRBD1; J: TRBJ1-1; size: few; CDR3: CASSSPGQGLITLF; DNA: TGTGCCAGCAGTTCCCCGGGACAGGGCCTAATTACTCTCTTT
V: TRBV7-9; D: -; J: TRBJ2-1; size: -; CDR3: CASSSFPDEQFF; DNA: TGTGCCAGCAGTTCATTTCCAGATGAGCAGTTCTTC
V: TRBV19; D: TRBD2; J: TRBJ2-2; size: -; CDR3: CASSILAGGELFF; DNA: TGTGCCAGTAGTATACTAGCGGGAGGGGAGCTGTTTTTT
V: TRBV7-8; D: -; J: TRBJ1-6; size: -; CDR3: CASSHGPPEEVPYNSPLHF; DNA: TGTGCCAGCAGCCACGGACCGCCGGAGGAGGTCCCCTATAATTCACCCCTCCACTTT
V: TRBV9; D: TRBD2; J: TRBJ2-2; size: -; CDR3: CASSAPSGTNTGELFF; DNA: TGTGCCAGCAGCGCCCCTAGCGGGACGAACACCGGGGAGCTGTTTTTT
V: TRBV5-1; D: TRBD2; J: TRBJ2-1; size: -; CDR3: CASSLSRQRGSYNEQFF; DNA: TGCGCCAGCAGCTTATCCCGCCAGCGGGGGTCCTACAATGAGCAGTTCTTC
V: TRBV7-9; D: -; J: TRBJ2-2; size: -; CDR3: CSSSSLGSGTGELFF; DNA: TGTTCCAGCAGCTCACTAGGAAGCGGCACCGGGGAGCTGTTTTTT
V: TRBV5-6; D: -; J: TRBJ1-5; size: -; CDR3: CASSLAGLNQPQHF; DNA: TGTGCCAGCAGCTTGGCCGGGTTAAATCAGCCCCAGCATTTT
V: TRBV7-9; D: TRBD1; J: TRBJ2-7; size: few; CDR3: CSSSFGQGQQYF; DNA: TGTTCCAGCAGCTTCGGACAGGGCCAGCAGTACTTC
V: TRBV5-1; D: TRBD1; J: TRBJ1-1; size: -; CDR3: CASSRSGQENRNTEAFF; DNA: TGCGCCAGCAGCAGATCCGGACAGGAAAACCGCAACACTGAAGCTTTCTTT
V: TRBV28; D: -; J: TRBJ2-2; size: -; CDR3: CASSLIQGELFF; DNA: TGTGCCAGCAGCCTCATACAGGGGGAGCTGTTTTTT
V: TRBV5-1; D: TRBD1; J: TRBJ2-5; size: -; CDR3: CASSFRTGGKQETQYF; DNA: TGCGCCAGCAGCTTTAGGACAGGGGGGAAACAAGAGACCCAGTACTTC
V: TRBV5-5; D: -; J: TRBJ1-6; size: -; CDR3: CASSSGGVRNSPLHF; DNA: TGTGCCAGCAGCTCCGGGGGGGTTCGGAATTCACCCCTCCACTTT
V: TRBV4-1; D: TRBD1; J: TRBJ2-1; size: -; CDR3: CASSHPGTGGVNEQFF; DNA: TGCGCCAGCAGCCACCCCGGGACAGGGGGCGTGAATGAGCAGTTCTTC
V: TRBV29-1; D: TRBD2; J: TRBJ2-1; size: -; CDR3: CSVLVSGGEQFF; DNA: TGCAGCGTTCTTGTTAGCGGGGGTGAGCAGTTCTTC
V: TRBV7-3; D: TRBD2; J: TRBJ2-1; size: -; CDR3: CASSFGLAGVNEQFF; DNA: TGTGCCAGCAGCTTCGGACTAGCGGGGGTCAATGAGCAGTTCTTC
V: TRBV5-5; D: -; J: TRBJ2-7; size: -; CDR3: CASSSPTGRAEQYF; DNA: TGTGCCAGCAGCTCTCCGACAGGTCGGGCCGAGCAGTACTTC
V: TRBV9; D: TRBD1; J: TRBJ2-2; size: -; CDR3: CASSVGRDGAGGARRNTGELFF; DNA: TGTGCCAGCAGCGTAGGGAGGGACGGGGCAGGGGGCGCGCGTCGTAACACCGGGGAGCTGTTTTTT
V: TRBV27; D: TRBD2; J: TRBJ2-2; size: -; CDR3: CASSPLKILATNTGELFF; DNA: TGTGCCAGCAGCCCCCTCAAAATACTAGCGACGAACACCGGGGAGCTGTTTTTT
V: TRBV7-9; D: -; J: TRBJ2-3; size: -; CDR3: CASSLEIGTGADTQYF; DNA: TGTGCCAGCAGCTTAGAAATTGGCACGGGGGCAGATACGCAGTATTTT
V: TRBV27; D: -; J: TRBJ2-3; size: -; CDR3: CASRPIEVDTQYF; DNA: TGTGCCAGCAGACCCATTGAGGTCGATACGCAGTATTTT
V: TRBV5-1; D: TRBD1; J: TRBJ2-5; size: -; CDR3: CASSSNTGGRGETQYF; DNA: TGCGCCAGCAGCTCCAATACAGGGGGCAGGGGAGAGACCCAGTACTTC
V: TRBV6-5; D: -; J: TRBJ2-7; size: few; CDR3: CASSYRGTVYEQYF; DNA: TGTGCCAGCAGTTACCGCGGGACAGTCTACGAGCAGTACTTC
V: TRBV7-6; D: TRBD1; J: TRBJ2-7; size: -; CDR3: CASSWTGKISYEQYF; DNA: TGTGCCAGCAGCTGGACAGGGAAGATCTCCTACGAGCAGTACTTC
V: TRBV30; D: -; J: TRBJ2-2; size: -; CDR3: CAWRAEHKTNTGELFF; DNA: TGTGCCTGGAGGGCAGAACACAAGACGAACACCGGGGAGCTGTTTTTT
V: TRBV6-6; D: -; J: TRBJ2-3; size: -; CDR3: CASGLSSDTQYF; DNA: TGTGCCAGTGGACTATCCTCAGATACGCAGTATTTT
V: TRBV30; D: -; J: TRBJ2-3; size: -; CDR3: CAWRRQAFTDTQYF; DNA: TGTGCCTGGAGAAGACAGGCCTTCACAGATACGCAGTATTTT
V: TRBV23-1; D: -; J: TRBJ1-1; size: -; CDR3: CASSPTPRGITNTEAFF; DNA: TGCGCCAGCAGCCCGACCCCCAGGGGTATAACGAACACTGAAGCTTTCTTT
V: TRBV5-1; D: -; J: TRBJ2-7; size: once; CDR3: CASSLGGRPEQYF; DNA: TGCGCCAGCAGCTTGGGGGGCCGCCCCGAGCAGTACTTC
V: TRBV7-8; D: -; J: TRBJ1-3; size: -; CDR3: CASSSTSSGNTIYF; DNA: TGTGCCAGCAGCTCAACTAGTTCTGGAAACACCATATATTTT
V: TRBV11-2; D: -; J: TRBJ2-5; size: -; CDR3: CASSLGRETQYF; DNA: TGTGCCAGCAGCTTAGGGCGGGAGACCCAGTACTTC
V: TRBV19; D: -; J: TRBJ1-5; size: -; CDR3: CASSIAPNQPQHF; DNA: TGTGCCAGTAGTATAGCCCCAAATCAGCCCCAGCATTTT
V: TRBV19; D: TRBD2; J: TRBJ2-2; size: -; CDR3: CASSRGTSGRNTGELFF; DNA: TGTGCCAGTAGTAGGGGGACTAGCGGGAGAAACACCGGGGAGCTGTTTTTT
V: TRBV6-5; D: -; J: TRBJ1-1; size: -; CDR3: CASSLEGPDTEAFF; DNA: TGTGCCAGCAGTTTAGAGGGCCCCGACACTGAAGCTTTCTTT
V: TRBV28; D: -; J: TRBJ1-2; size: -; CDR3: CAARSEDGYTF; DNA: TGTGCCGCGCGGAGCGAAGATGGCTACACCTTC
V: TRBV19; D: TRBD2; J: TRBJ2-1; size: few; CDR3: CASSTGGLAGKKSSYNEQFF; DNA: TGTGCCAGTAGTACAGGGGGACTAGCGGGAAAAAAAAGCTCCTACAATGAGCAGTTCTTC
V: TRBV7-7; D: TRBD1; J: TRBJ2-7; size: -; CDR3: CASSLGQGVAYEQYF; DNA: TGTGCCAGCAGTCTGGGCCAGGGGGTGGCCTACGAGCAGTACTTC
V: TRBV5-1; D: TRBD1; J: TRBJ2-6; size: -; CDR3: CASSLETGTGSGANVLTF; DNA: TGCGCCAGCAGCTTGGAAACCGGGACAGGGTCCGGGGCCAACGTCCTGACTTTC
V: TRBV11-2; D: TRBD1; J: TRBJ2-5; size: -; CDR3: CASTLTTGGQETQYF; DNA: TGTGCCAGCACCCTAACGACAGGGGGCCAGGAGACCCAGTACTTC
V: TRBV5-4; D: -; J: TRBJ1-1; size: -; CDR3: CASSLGGRNTEAFF; DNA: TGTGCCAGCAGCTTGGGGGGGCGGAACACTGAAGCTTTCTTT
V: TRBV7-9; D: -; J: TRBJ1-2; size: -; CDR3: CASSLGQDYGYTF; DNA: TGTGCCAGCAGCTTAGGCCAGGACTATGGCTACACCTTC
V: TRBV6-5; D: -; J: TRBJ2-7; size: -; CDR3: CASSYKGIPYEQYF; DNA: TGTGCCAGCAGTTATAAGGGGATACCCTACGAGCAGTACTTC
V: TRBV5-4; D: -; J: TRBJ1-2; size: -; CDR3: CASSLWSIAGNYGYTF; DNA: TGTGCCAGCAGCCTTTGGAGCATAGCAGGGAACTATGGCTACACCTTC
V: TRBV29-1; D: -; J: TRBJ2-7; size: -; CDR3: CSVGRTSEQYF; DNA: TGCAGCGTTGGCCGAACCAGCGAGCAGTACTTC
V: TRBV27; D: -; J: TRBJ2-3; size: -; CDR3: CASAYRSSPPDTQYF; DNA: TGTGCCAGCGCATACAGGTCCTCGCCCCCAGATACGCAGTATTTT
V: TRBV18; D: -; J: TRBJ1-3; size: -; CDR3: CASSPTGQTGNTIYF; DNA: TGTGCCAGCTCCCCAACTGGACAGACTGGAAACACCATATATTTT
V: TRBV13; D: -; J: TRBJ2-5; size: -; CDR3: CASSSPLTGGETQYF; DNA: TGTGCCAGCAGCTCCCCGCTGACAGGTGGCGAGACCCAGTACTTC